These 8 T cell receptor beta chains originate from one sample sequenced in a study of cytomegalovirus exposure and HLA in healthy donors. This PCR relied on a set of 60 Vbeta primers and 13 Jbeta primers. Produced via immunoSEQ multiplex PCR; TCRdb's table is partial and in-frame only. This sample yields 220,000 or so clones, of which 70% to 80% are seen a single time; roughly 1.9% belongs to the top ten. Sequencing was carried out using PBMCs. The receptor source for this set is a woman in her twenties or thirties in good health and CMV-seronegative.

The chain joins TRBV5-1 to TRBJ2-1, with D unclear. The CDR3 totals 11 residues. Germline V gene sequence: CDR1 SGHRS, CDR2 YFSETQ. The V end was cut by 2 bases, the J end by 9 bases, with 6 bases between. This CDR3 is CASSFGGEQFF. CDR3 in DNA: TGCGCCAGCAGCTTCGGCGGTGAGCAGTTCTTC.

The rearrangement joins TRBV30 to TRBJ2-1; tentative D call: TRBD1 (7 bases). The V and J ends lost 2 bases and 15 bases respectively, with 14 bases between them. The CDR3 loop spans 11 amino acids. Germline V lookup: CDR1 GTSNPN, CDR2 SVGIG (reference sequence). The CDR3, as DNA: TGTGCCTGGAGTTCCAGACAGGGACTGTTCTTC. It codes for CAWSSRQGLFF.

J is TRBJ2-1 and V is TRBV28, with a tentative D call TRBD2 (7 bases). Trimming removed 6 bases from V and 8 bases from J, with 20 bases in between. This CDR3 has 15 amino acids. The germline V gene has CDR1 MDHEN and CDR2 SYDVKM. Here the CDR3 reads CASSLRRGGADEQFF. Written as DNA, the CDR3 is TGTGCCAGCAGCCTCCGTAGGGGGGGGGCAGATGAGCAGTTCTTC.

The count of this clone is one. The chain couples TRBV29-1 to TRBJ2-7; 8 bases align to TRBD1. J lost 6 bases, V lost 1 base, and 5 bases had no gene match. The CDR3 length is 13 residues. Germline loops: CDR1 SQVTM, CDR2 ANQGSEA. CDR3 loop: CSVEGTGNGEQYF. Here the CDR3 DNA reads TGCAGCGTTGAAGGGACAGGGAACGGCGAGCAGTACTTC.

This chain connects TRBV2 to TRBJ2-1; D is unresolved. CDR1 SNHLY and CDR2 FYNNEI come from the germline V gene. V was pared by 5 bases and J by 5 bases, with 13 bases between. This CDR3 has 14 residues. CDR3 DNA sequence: TGTGCCAGCAGTTTGAGTGCTAGGAACAATGAGCAGTTCTTC. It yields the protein CASSLSARNNEQFF.

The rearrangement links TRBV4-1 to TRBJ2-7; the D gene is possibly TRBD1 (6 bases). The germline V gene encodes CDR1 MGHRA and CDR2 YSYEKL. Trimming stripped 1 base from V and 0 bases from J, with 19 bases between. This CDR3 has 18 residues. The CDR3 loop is CASSQGALKQGSSYEQYF. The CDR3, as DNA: TGCGCCAGCAGCCAAGGGGCCCTAAAACAGGGTAGCTCCTACGAGCAGTACTTC.

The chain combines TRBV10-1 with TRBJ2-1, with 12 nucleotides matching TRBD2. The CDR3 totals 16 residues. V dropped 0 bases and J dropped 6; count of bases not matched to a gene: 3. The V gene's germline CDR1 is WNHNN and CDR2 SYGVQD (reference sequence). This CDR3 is CASSESGLAGTNEQFF. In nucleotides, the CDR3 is TGCGCCAGCAGTGAGTCCGGACTAGCGGGAACCAATGAGCAGTTCTTC.

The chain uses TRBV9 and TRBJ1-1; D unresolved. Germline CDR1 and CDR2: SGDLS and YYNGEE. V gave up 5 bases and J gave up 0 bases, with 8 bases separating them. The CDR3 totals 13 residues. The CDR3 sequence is CASSPRVNTEAFF. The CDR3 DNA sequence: TGTGCCAGCAGTCCCCGGGTGAACACTGAAGCTTTCTTT.